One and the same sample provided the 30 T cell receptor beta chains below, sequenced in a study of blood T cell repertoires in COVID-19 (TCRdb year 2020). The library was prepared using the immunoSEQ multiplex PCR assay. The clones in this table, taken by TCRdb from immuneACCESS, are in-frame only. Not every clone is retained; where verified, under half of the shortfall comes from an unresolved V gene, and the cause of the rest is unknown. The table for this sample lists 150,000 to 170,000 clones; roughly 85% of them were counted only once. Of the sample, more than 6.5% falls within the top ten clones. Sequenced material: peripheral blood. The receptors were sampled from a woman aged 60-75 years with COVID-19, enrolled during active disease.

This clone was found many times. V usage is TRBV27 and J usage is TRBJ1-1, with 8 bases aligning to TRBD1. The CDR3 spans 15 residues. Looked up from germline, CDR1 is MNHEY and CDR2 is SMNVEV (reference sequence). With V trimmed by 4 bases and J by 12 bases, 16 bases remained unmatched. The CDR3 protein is CASSSAAGGEGRPFF. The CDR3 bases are TGTGCCAGCAGTTCCGCGGCAGGGGGCGAAGGGAGACCTTTCTTT.

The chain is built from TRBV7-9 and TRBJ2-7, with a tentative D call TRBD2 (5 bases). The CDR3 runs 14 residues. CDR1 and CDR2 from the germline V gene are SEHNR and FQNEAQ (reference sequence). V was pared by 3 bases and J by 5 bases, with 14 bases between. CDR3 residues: CASSFGGRGDEQYV. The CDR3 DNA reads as TGTGCCAGCAGCTTCGGAGGACGCGGTGACGAGCAGTACGTC.

CDR3 loop: CASRPTGGSNQPQHF. The CDR3 DNA reads TGTGCCAGCAGACCCACAGGGGGTAGCAATCAGCCCCAGCATTTT. V gene TRBV6-5 combines with J gene TRBJ1-5, with 8 positions matching TRBD1. The germline V gene encodes CDR1 MNHEY and CDR2 SVGAGI. With V trimmed by 6 bases and J by 0 bases, 4 bases remained unmatched. The CDR3 is 15 residues long.

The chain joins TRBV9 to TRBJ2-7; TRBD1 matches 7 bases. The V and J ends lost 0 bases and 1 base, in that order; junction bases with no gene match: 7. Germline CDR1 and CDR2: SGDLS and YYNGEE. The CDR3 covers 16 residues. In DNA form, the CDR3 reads TGTGCCAGCAGCGTAGCTACAGGGGCGACTTCCTACGAGCAGTACTTC. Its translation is CASSVATGATSYEQYF. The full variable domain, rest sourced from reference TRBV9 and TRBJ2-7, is DSGVTQTPKHLITATGQRVTLRCSPRSGDLSVYWYQQSLDQGLQFLIQYYNGEERAKGNILERFSAQQFPDLHSELNLSSLELGDSALYFCASSVATGATSYEQYFGPGTRLTVT.

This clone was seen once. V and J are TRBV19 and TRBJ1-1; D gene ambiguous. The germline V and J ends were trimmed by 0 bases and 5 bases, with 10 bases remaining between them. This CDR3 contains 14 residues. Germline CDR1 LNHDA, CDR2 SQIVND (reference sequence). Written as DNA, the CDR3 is TGTGCCAGTAGTATAGACACCCCGGGGACTGAAGCTTTCTTT. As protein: CASSIDTPGTEAFF.

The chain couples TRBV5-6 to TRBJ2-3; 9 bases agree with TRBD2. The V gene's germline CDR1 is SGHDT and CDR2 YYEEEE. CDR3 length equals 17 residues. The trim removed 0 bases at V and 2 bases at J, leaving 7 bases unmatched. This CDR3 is CASSLEGSGGPTDTQYF. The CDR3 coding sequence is TGTGCCAGCAGCTTGGAAGGGAGCGGGGGGCCCACAGATACGCAGTATTTT.

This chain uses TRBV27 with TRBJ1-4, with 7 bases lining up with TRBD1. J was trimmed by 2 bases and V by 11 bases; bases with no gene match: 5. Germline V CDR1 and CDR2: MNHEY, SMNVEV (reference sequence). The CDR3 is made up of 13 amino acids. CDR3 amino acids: CAYETGTNEKLFF. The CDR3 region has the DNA TGTGCCTACGAGACAGGGACTAATGAAAAACTGTTTTTT.

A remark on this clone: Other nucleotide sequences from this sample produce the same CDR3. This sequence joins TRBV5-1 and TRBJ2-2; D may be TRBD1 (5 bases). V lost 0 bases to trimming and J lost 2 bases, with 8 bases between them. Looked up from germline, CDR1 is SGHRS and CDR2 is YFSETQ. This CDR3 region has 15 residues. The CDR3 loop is CASSLATANTGELFF. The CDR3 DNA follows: TGCGCCAGCAGCTTGGCGACAGCTAACACCGGGGAGCTGTTTTTT.

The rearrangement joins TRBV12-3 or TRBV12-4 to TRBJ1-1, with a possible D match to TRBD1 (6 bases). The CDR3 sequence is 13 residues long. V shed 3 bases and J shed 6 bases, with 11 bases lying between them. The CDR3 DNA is TGTGCCAGCAGTTTTGGGACACTCTCTGAAGCTTTCTTT. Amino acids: CASSFGTLSEAFF.

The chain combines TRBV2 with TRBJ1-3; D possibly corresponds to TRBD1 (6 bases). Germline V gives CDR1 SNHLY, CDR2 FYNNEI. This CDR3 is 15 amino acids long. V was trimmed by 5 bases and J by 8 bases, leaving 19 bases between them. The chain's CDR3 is CASSPGGGLRDTIYF. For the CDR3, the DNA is TGTGCCAGCAGTCCCGGGGGGGGCCTCAGGGACACCATATATTTT.

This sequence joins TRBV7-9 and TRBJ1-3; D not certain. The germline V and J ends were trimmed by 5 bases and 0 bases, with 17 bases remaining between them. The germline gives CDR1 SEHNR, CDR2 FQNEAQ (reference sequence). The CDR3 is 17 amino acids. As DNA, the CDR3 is TGTGCCAGCAGCCACTCCCTATCGGGATACTCTGGAAACACCATATATTTT. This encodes CASSHSLSGYSGNTIYF. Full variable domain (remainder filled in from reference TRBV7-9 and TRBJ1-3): DTGVSQNPRHKITKRGQNVTFRCDPISEHNRLYWYRQTLGQGPEFLTYFQNEAQLEKSRLLSDRFSAERPKGSFSTLEIQRTEQGDSAMYLCASSHSLSGYSGNTIYFGEGSWLTVV.

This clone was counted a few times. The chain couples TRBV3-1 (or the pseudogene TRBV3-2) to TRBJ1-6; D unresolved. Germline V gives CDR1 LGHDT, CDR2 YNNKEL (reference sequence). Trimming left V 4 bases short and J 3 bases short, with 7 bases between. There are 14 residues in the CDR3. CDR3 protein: CASSPGNYNSPLHF. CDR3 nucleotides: TGTGCCAGCAGCCCCGGGAACTATAATTCACCCCTCCACTTT.

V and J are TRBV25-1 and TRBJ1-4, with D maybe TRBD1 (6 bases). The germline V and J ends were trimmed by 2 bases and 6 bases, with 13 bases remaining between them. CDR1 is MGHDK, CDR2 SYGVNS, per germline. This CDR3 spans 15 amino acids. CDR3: CASSELRGGDEKLFF. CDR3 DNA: TGTGCCAGCAGTGAACTCAGGGGTGGAGATGAAAAACTGTTTTTT.

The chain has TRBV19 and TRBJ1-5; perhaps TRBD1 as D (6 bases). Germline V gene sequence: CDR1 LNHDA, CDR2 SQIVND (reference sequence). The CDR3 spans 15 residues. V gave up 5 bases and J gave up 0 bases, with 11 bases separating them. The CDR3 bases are TGTGCCAGTAGTCTACAGGGATATAGCAATCAGCCCCAGCATTTT. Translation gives CASSLQGYSNQPQHF.

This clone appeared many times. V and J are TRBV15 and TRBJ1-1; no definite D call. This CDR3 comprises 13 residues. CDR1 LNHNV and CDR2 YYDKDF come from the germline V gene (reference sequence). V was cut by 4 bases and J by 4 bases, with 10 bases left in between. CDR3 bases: TGTGCCACCAGCATTACGCGGAGCACTGAAGCTTTCTTT. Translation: CATSITRSTEAFF.

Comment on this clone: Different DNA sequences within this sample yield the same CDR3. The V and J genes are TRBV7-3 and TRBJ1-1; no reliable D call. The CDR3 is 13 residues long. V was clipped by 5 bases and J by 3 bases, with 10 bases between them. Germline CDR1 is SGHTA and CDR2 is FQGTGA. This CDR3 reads CASSPRRDTEAFF. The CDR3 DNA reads TGTGCCAGCAGCCCAAGACGGGACACTGAAGCTTTCTTT.

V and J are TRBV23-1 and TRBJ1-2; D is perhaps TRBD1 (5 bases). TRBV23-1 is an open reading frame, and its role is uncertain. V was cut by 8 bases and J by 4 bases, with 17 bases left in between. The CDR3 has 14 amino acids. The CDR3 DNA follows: TGCGCCAGCGTACAGAACAGGCGATCCTATGGCTACACCTTC. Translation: CASVQNRRSYGYTF.

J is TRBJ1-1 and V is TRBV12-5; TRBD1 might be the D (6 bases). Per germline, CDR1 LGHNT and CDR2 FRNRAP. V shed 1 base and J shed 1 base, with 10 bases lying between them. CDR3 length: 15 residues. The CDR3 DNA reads TGTGCTAGTGGTTTGGGGGGGCACGGGAACACTGAAGCTTTCTTT. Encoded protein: CASGLGGHGNTEAFF.

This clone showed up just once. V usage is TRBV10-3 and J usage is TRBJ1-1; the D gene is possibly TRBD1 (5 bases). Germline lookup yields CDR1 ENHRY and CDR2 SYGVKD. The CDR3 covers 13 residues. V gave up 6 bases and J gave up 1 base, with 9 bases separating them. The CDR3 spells CAIRPTGNTEAFF. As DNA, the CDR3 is TGTGCCATCAGACCTACAGGGAACACTGAAGCTTTCTTT.

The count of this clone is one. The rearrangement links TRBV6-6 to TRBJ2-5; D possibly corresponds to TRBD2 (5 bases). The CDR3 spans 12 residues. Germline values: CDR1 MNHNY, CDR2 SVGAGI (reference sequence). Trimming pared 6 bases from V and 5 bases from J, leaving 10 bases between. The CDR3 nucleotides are TGTGCCAGCAGACCGGACTTGGAGACCCAGTACTTC. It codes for CASRPDLETQYF.

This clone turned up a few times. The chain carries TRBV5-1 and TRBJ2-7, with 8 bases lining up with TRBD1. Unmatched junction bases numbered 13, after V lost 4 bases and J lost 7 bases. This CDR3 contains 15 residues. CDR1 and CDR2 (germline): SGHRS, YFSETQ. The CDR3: CASSLDGQGMNEQYV. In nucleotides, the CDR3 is TGCGCCAGCAGCCTGGACGGACAGGGTATGAATGAGCAGTACGTC.

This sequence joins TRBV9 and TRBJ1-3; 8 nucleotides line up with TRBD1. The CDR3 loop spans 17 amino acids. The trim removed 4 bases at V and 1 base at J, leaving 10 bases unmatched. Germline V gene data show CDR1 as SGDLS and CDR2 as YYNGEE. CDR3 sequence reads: CASSLTQGGASGNTIYF. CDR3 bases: TGTGCCAGCAGCCTTACACAGGGGGGGGCTTCTGGAAACACCATATATTTT. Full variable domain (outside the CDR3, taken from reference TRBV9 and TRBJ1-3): DSGVTQTPKHLITATGQRVTLRCSPRSGDLSVYWYQQSLDQGLQFLIQYYNGEERAKGNILERFSAQQFPDLHSELNLSSLELGDSALYFCASSLTQGGASGNTIYFGEGSWLTVV.

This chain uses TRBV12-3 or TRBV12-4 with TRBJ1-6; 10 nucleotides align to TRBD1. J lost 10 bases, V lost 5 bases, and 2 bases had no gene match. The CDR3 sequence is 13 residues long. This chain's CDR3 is CASSPGQGSPLHF. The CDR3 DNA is TGTGCCAGCAGTCCGGGACAGGGGTCACCCCTCCACTTT.

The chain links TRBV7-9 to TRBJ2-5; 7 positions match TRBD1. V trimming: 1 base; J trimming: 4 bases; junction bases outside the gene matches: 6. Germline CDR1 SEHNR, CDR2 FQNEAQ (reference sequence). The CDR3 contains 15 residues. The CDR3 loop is CASSLGLGGRETQYF. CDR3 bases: TGTGCCAGCAGCTTAGGTTTAGGGGGCCGAGAGACCCAGTACTTC.

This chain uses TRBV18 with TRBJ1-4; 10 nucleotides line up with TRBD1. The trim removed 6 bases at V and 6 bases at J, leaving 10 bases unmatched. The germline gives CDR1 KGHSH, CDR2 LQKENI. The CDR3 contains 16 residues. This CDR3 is CASSPRDRGSYEKLFF. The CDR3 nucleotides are TGTGCCAGCTCTCCCCGGGACAGGGGTTCATATGAAAAACTGTTTTTT.

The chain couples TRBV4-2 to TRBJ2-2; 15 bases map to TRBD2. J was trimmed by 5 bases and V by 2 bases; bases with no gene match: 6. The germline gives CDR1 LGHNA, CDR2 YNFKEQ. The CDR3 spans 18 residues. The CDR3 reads CASSQQGLAGGLTGELFF. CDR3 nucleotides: TGTGCCAGCAGCCAACAGGGACTAGCGGGAGGTCTAACCGGGGAGCTGTTTTTT.

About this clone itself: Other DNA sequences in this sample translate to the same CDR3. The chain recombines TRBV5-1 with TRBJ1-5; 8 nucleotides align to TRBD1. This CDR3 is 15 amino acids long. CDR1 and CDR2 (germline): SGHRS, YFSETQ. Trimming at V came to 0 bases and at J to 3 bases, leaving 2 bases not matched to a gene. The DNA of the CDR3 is TGCGCCAGCAGCTTGGGGCAGGGGGCCAATCAGCCCCAGCATTTT. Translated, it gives CASSLGQGANQPQHF.

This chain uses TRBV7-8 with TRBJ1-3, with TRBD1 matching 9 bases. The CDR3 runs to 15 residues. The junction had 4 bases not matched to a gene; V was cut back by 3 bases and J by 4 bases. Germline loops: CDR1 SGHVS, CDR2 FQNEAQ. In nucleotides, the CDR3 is TGTGCCAGCAGCTTGCTGGGACAGGGAGGAAACACCATATATTTT. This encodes CASSLLGQGGNTIYF.

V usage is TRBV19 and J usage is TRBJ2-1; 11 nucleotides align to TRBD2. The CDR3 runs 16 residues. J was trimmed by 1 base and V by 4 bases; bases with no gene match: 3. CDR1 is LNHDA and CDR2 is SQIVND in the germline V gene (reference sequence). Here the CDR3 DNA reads TGTGCCAGTAGTAAGACTAGCGGGGAATCCTACAATGAGCAGTTCTTC. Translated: CASSKTSGESYNEQFF. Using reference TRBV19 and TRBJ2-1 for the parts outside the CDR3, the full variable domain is DGGITQSPKYLFRKEGQNVTLSCEQNLNHDAMYWYRQDPGQGLRLIYYSQIVNDFQKGDIAEGYSVSREKKESFPLTVTSAQKNPTAFYLCASSKTSGESYNEQFFGPGTRLTVL.

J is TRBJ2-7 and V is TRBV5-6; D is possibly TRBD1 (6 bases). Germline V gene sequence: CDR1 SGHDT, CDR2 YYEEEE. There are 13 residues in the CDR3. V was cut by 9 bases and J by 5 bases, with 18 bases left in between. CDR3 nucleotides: TGTGCCACCGATCGAAGGGGGTCCCACGAGCAGTACTTC. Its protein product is CATDRRGSHEQYF.